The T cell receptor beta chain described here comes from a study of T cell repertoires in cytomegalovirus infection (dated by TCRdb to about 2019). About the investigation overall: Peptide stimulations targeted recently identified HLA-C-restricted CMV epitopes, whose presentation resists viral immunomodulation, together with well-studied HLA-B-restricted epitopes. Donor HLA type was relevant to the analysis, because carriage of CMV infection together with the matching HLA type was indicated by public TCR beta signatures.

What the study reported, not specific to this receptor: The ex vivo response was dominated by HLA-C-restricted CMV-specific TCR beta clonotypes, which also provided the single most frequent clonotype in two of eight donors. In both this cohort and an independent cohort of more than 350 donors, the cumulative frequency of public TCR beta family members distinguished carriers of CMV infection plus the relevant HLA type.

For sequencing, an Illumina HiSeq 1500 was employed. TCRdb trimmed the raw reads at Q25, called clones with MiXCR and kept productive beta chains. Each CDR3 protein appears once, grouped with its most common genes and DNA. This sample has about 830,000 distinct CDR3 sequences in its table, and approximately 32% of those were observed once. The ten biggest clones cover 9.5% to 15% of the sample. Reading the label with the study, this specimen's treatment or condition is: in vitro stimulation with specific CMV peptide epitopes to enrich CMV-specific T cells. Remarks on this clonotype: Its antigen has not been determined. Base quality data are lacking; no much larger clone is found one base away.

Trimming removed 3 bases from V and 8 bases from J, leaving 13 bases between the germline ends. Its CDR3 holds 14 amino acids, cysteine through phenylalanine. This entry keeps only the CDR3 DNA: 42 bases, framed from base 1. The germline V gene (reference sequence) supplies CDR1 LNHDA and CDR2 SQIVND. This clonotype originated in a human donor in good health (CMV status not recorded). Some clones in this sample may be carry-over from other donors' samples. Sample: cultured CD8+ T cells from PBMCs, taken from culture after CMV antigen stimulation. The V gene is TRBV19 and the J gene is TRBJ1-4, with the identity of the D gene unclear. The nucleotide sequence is TGTGCCAGTAGTATCCCGGTGTTTGCGGAAAAACTGTTTTTT. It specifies CASSIPVFAEKLFF.